This TCR beta chain was sequenced for a study of blood T cell repertoires in COVID-19. Here immunoSEQ multiplex PCR was the method, and the copy in TCRdb shows in-frame clones only, minus some. The sample includes a few hundred thousand clones, about 85% of them seen just once. The V gene end was trimmed by 7 bases and the J gene end by 2 bases; junction bases not matched to a gene: 23. Germline CDR1 is ENHRY and CDR2 is SYGVKD. The CDR3 length is 20 residues. The sequenced material came from peripheral blood. The rearrangement uses TRBV10-3 and TRBJ2-3; 8 nucleotides line up with TRBD2. The TCR sequence derives from a woman between 45 and 65 years old with COVID-19, enrolled during active disease. DNA for the CDR3: TGTGCCATCACTGGTTTCGCTGACTCGAGCGGGGGATTGGACACAGATACGCAGTATTTT. It is translated as CAITGFADSSGGLDTDTQYF.